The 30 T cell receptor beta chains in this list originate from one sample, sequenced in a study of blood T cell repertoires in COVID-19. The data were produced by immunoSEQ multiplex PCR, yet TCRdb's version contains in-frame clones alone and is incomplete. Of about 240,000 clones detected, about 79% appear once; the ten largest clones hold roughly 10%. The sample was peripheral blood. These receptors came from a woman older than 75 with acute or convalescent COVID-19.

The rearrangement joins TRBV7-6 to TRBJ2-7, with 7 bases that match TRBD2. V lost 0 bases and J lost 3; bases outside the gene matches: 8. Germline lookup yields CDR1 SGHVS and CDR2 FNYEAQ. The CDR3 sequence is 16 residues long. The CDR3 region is CASSLAPGGGNYEQYF. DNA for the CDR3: TGTGCCAGCAGCTTAGCTCCTGGCGGGGGAAACTACGAGCAGTACTTC. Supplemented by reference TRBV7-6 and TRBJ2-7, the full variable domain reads GAGVSQSPRYKVTKRGQDVALRCDPISGHVSLYWYRQALGQGPEFLTYFNYEAQQDKSGLPNDRFSAERPEGSISTLTIQRTEQRDSAMYRCASSLAPGGGNYEQYFGPGTRLTVT.

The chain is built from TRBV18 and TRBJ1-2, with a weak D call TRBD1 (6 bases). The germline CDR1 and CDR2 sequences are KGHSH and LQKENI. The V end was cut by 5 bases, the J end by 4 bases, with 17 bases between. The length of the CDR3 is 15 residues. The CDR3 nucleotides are TGTGCCAGCTCATCCCCGACGACAGGCACCTATGGCTACACCTTC. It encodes CASSSPTTGTYGYTF.

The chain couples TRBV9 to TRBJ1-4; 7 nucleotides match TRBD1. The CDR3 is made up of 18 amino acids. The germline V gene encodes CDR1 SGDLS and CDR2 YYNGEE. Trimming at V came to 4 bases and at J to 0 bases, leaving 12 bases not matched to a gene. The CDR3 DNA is TGTGCCAGCAGCCCGGGCCGGGACAGCCTAGCAACTAATGAAAAACTGTTTTTT. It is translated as CASSPGRDSLATNEKLFF. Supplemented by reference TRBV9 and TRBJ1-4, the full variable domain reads DSGVTQTPKHLITATGQRVTLRCSPRSGDLSVYWYQQSLDQGLQFLIQYYNGEERAKGNILERFSAQQFPDLHSELNLSSLELGDSALYFCASSPGRDSLATNEKLFFGSGTQLSVL.

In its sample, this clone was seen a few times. CDR3 coding DNA: TGTGCCAGCAGCCAAGGGGCGTCTGGAAACACCATATATTTT. Translation gives CASSQGASGNTIYF. J is TRBJ1-3 and V is TRBV7-3; possibly TRBD1 for D (5 bases). The CDR3 is 14 residues long. The V gene's germline CDR1 is SGHTA and CDR2 FQGTGA. Trimming removed 5 bases at V and 1 base at J, with 9 bases between. Looking up the rest from reference TRBV7-3 and TRBJ1-3 gives the full variable domain: GAGVSQTPSNKVTEKGKYVELRCDPISGHTALYWYRQSLGQGPEFLIYFQGTGAADDSGLPNDRFFAVRPEGSVSTLKIQRTERGDSAVYLCASSQGASGNTIYFGEGSWLTVV.

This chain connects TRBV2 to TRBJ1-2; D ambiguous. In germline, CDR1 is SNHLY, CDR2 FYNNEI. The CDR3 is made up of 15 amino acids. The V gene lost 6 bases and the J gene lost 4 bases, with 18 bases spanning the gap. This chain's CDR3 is CASSGIWPTIYGYTF. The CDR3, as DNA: TGTGCCAGCAGCGGGATATGGCCAACTATCTATGGCTACACCTTC. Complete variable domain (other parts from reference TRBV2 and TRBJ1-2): EPEVTQTPSHQVTQMGQEVILRCVPISNHLYFYWYRQILGQKVEFLVSFYNNEISEKSEIFDDQFSVERPDGSNFTLKIRSTKLEDSAMYFCASSGIWPTIYGYTFGSGTRLTVV.

The CDR3 sequence is CASSLSYQETQYF. Here the CDR3 DNA reads TGTGCCAGCTCACTATCGTACCAAGAGACCCAGTACTTC. The V gene is TRBV18, the J gene TRBJ2-5; D call uncertain. The V end was cut by 4 bases, the J end by 0 bases, with 6 bases between. This CDR3 is built from 13 residues. CDR1 is KGHSH, CDR2 LQKENI, per germline. Complete variable domain (other parts from reference TRBV18 and TRBJ2-5): NAGVMQNPRHLVRRRGQEARLRCSPMKGHSHVYWYRQLPEEGLKFMVYLQKENIIDESGMPKERFSAEFPKEGPSILRIQQVVRGDSAAYFCASSLSYQETQYFGPGTRLLVL.

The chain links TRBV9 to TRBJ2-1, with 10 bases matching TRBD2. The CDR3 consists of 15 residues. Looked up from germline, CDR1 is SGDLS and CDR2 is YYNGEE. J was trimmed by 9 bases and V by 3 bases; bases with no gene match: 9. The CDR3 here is CASSEAGGPGSEQFF. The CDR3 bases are TGTGCCAGCAGCGAAGCGGGGGGGCCCGGGAGTGAGCAGTTCTTC.

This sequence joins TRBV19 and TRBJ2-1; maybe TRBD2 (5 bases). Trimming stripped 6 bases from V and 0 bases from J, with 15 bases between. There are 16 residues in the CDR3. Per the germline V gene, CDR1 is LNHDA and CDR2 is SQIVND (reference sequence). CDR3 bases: TGTGCCAGTAGCCCCAGCGGTGCGAGCTCCTACAATGAGCAGTTCTTC. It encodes CASSPSGASSYNEQFF.

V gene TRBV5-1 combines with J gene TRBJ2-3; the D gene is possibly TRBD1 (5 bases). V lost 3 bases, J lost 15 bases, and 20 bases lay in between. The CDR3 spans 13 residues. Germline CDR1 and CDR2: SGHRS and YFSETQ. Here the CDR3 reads CASSSTGYSDAYF. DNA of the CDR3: TGCGCCAGCAGCTCTACAGGATACAGTGACGCCTATTTT. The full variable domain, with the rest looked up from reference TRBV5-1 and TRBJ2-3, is KAGVTQTPRYLIKTRGQQVTLSCSPISGHRSVSWYQQTPGQGLQFLFEYFSETQRNKGNFPGRFSGRQFSNSRSEMNVSTLELGDSALYLCASSSTGYSDAYFGPGTRLTVL.

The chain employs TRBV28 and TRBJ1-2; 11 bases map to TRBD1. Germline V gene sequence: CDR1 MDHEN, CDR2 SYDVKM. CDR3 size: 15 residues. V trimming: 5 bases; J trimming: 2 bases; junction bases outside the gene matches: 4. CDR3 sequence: CASSGDRGKNYGYTF. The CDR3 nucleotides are TGTGCCAGCAGTGGGGACAGGGGGAAGAACTATGGCTACACCTTC.

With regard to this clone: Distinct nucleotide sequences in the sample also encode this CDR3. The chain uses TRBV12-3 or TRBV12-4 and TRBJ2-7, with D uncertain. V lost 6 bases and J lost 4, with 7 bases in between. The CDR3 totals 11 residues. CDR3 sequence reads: CASSNTYEQYF. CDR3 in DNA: TGTGCCAGCAGCAACACGTACGAGCAGTACTTC.

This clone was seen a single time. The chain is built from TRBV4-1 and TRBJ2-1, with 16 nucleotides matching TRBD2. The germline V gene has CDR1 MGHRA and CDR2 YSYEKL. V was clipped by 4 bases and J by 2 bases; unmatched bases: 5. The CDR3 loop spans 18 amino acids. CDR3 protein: CASSRGTSGGAPYNEQFF. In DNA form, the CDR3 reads TGCGCCAGCAGCCGGGGGACTAGCGGGGGGGCACCCTACAATGAGCAGTTCTTC.

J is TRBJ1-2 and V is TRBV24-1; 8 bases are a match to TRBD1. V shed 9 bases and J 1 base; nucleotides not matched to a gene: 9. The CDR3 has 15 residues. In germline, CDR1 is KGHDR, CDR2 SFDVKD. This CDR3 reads CATLYRDRRNYGYTF. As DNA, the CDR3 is TGTGCCACCCTCTACAGGGACAGGCGTAACTATGGCTACACCTTC.

The CDR3 DNA sequence: TGTGCCAGCAGCTTGGAACTAGCTGGAAACACCATATATTTT. It codes for CASSLELAGNTIYF. This chain connects TRBV5-8 to TRBJ1-3; D is uncertain. Germline V CDR1 and CDR2: SGHTS, YDEGEE. The CDR3 length is 14 residues. Trimming removed 0 bases from V and 2 bases from J, with 6 bases in between. Full variable domain (outside the CDR3, taken from reference TRBV5-8 and TRBJ1-3): EAGVTQSPTHLIKTRGQQATLRCSPISGHTSVYWYQQALGLGLQFLLWYDEGEERNRGNFPPRFSGRQFPNYSSELNVNALELEDSALYLCASSLELAGNTIYFGEGSWLTVV.

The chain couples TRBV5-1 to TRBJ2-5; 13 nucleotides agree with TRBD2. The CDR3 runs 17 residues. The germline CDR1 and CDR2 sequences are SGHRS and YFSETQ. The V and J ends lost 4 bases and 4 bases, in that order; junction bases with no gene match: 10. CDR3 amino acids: CASSLRPGLAGTETQYF. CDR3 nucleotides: TGCGCCAGCAGCCTCCGCCCGGGACTAGCGGGGACAGAGACCCAGTACTTC.

The CDR3 loop is CASSPGTPGTQYF. The CDR3 DNA reads as TGTGCCAGCAGCCCGGGGACTCCGGGAACGCAGTATTTT. The rearrangement links TRBV14 to TRBJ2-3; possible D gene TRBD2, 6 bases. This CDR3 has 13 residues. V was cut by 4 bases and J by 9 bases, with 14 bases left in between. CDR1 is SGHDN, CDR2 FVKESK, per germline. Looking up the rest from reference TRBV14 and TRBJ2-3 gives the full variable domain: EAGVTQFPSHSVIEKGQTVTLRCDPISGHDNLYWYRRVMGKEIKFLLHFVKESKQDESGMPNNRFLAERTGGTYSTLKVQPAELEDSGVYFCASSPGTPGTQYFGPGTRLTVL.

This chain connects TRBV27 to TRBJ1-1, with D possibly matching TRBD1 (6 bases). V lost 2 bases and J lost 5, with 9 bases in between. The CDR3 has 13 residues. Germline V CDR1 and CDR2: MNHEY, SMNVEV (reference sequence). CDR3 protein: CASSLQGRTEAFF. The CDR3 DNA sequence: TGTGCCAGCAGTTTACAGGGGCGAACTGAAGCTTTCTTT.

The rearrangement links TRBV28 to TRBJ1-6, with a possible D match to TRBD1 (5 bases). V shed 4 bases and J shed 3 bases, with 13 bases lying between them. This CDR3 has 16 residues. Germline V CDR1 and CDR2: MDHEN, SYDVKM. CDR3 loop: CASSSLRQNYNSPLHF. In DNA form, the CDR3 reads TGTGCCAGCAGTTCATTGCGACAGAACTATAATTCACCCCTCCACTTT.

The CDR3 DNA follows: TGTGCCAGCAGCGCCCAGGGTACAAGTGCAGATACGCAGTATTTT. Translated: CASSAQGTSADTQYF. This chain connects TRBV9 to TRBJ2-3, with D possibly matching TRBD1 (5 bases). Germline V CDR1 and CDR2: SGDLS, YYNGEE. V was cut by 3 bases and J by 4 bases, with 15 bases left in between. This CDR3 is built from 15 residues.

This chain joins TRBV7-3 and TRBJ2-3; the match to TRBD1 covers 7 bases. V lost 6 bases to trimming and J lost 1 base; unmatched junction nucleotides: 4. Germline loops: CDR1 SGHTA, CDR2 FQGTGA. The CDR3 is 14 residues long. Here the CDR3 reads CASRWDRRTDTQYF. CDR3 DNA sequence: TGTGCCAGCAGGTGGGACAGACGCACAGATACGCAGTATTTT.

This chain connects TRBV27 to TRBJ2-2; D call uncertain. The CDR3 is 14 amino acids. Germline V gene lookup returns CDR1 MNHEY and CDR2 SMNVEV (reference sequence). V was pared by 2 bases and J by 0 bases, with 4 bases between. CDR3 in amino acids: CASSLTPNTGELFF. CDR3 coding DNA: TGTGCCAGCAGTTTAACTCCGAACACCGGGGAGCTGTTTTTT.

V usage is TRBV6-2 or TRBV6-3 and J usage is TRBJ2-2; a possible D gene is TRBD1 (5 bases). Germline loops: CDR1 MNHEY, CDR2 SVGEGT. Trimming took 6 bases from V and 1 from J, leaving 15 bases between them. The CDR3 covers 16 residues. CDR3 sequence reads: CASSFRIGQNTGELFF. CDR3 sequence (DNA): TGTGCCAGCAGCTTCCGCATCGGACAGAACACCGGGGAGCTGTTTTTT.

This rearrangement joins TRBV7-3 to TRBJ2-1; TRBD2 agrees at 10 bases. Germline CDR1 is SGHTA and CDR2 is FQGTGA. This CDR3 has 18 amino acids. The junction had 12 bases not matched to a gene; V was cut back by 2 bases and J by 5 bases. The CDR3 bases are TGTGCCAGCAGCTTAGGGGGTAGGCTAGCGGGGGCCGACAATGAGCAGTTCTTC. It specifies CASSLGGRLAGADNEQFF. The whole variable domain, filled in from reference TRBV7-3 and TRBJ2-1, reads GAGVSQTPSNKVTEKGKYVELRCDPISGHTALYWYRQSLGQGPEFLIYFQGTGAADDSGLPNDRFFAVRPEGSVSTLKIQRTERGDSAVYLCASSLGGRLAGADNEQFFGPGTRLTVL.

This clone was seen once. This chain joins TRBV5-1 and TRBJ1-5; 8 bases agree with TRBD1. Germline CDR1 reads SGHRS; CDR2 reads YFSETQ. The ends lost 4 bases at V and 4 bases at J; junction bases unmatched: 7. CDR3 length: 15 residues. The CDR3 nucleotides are TGCGCCAGCAGCCCAGGGACAGGATTTAATCAGCCCCAGCATTTT. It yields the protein CASSPGTGFNQPQHF. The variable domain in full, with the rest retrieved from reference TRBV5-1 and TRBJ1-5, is KAGVTQTPRYLIKTRGQQVTLSCSPISGHRSVSWYQQTPGQGLQFLFEYFSETQRNKGNFPGRFSGRQFSNSRSEMNVSTLELGDSALYLCASSPGTGFNQPQHFGDGTRLSIL.

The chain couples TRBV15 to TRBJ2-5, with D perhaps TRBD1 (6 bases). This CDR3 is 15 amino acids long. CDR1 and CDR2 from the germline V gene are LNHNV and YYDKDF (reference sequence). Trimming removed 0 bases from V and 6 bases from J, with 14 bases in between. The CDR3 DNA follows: TGTGCCACCAGCAGAGATTCGGCAGGGGCCCAGACCCAGTACTTC. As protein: CATSRDSAGAQTQYF.

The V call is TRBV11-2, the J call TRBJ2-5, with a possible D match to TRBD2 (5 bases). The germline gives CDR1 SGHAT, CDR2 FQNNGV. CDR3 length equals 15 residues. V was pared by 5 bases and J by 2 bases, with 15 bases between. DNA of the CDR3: TGTGCCAGCAGCCAAGGGTCGGCGGGTCAAGAGACCCAGTACTTC. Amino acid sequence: CASSQGSAGQETQYF.

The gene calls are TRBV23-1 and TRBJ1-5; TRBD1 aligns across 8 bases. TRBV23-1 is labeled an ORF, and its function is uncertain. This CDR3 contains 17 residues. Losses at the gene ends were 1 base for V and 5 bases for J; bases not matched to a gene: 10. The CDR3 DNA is TGCGCCAGCAGTCAATTTTTCCAGGGGGCGTTTGATCAGCCCCAGCATTTT. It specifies CASSQFFQGAFDQPQHF.

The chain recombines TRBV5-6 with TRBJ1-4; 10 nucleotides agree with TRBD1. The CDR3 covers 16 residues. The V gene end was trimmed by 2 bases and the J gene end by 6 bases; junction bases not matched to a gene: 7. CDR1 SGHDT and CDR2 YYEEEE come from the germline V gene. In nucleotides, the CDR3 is TGTGCCAGCAGCTTCGGAACCGGGACAGGGGATGAAAAACTGTTTTTT. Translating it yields CASSFGTGTGDEKLFF. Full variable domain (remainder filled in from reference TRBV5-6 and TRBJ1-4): DAGVTQSPTHLIKTRGQQVTLRCSPKSGHDTVSWYQQALGQGPQFIFQYYEEEERQRGNFPDRFSGHQFPNYSSELNVNALLLGDSALYLCASSFGTGTGDEKLFFGSGTQLSVL.

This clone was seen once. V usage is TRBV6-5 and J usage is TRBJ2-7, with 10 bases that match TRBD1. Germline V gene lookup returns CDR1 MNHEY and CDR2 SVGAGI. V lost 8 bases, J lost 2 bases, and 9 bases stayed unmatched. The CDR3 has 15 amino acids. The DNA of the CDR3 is TGTGCCAGCGAGCCGGGACAGGGGTTGACCTACGAGCAGTACTTC. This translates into CASEPGQGLTYEQYF.

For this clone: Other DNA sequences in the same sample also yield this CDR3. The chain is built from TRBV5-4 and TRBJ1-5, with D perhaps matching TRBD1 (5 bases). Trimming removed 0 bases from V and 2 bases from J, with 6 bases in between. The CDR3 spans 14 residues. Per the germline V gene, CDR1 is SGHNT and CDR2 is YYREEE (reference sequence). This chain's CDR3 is CASSLAGGNQPQHF. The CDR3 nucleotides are TGTGCCAGCAGCTTGGCGGGGGGCAATCAGCCCCAGCATTTT.